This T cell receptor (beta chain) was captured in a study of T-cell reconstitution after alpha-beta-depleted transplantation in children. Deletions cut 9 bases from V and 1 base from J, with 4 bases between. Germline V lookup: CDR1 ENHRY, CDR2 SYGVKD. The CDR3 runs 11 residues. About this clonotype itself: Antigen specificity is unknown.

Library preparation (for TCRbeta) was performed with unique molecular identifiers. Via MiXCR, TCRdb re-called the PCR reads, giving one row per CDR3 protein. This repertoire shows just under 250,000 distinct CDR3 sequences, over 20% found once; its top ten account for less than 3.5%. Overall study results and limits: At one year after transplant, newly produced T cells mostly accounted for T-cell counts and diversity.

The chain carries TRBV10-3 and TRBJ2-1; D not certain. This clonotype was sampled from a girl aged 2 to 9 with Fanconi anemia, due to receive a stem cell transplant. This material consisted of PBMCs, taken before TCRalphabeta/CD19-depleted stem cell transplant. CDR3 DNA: TGTGCCATAGCGTCCTACAATGAGCAGTTCTTC. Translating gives CAIASYNEQFF.